The T cell receptor beta chain under discussion was sequenced for a study of T-cell memory formation after mild COVID-19. Across the study: Largely donor-specific sequence clusters came from a couple of donors.

The CDR3 length is 16 residues. Germline V lookup: CDR1 DFQATT, CDR2 SNEGSKA (reference sequence). After removal of 6 bases from V and 2 bases from J, the junction contained 12 bases not matched to a gene. TCRdb itself ran the 5' RACE reads through MiXCR, one entry per CDR3 protein. Of tens of thousands of distinct CDR3 sequences in the sample, 9.3% were seen once. The V call is TRBV20-1, the J call TRBJ2-1; 8 positions agree with TRBD2. Sequencing input: PBMCs or a T cell subset sorted from them (not recorded which). This TCR came from a man aged 18 to 29 who had mild COVID-19 (a few samples of this study predate the infection). Cell type and time point are not known. CDR3 region: CSAQIPSGGTYNEQFF. The CDR3, as DNA: TGCAGTGCCCAAATCCCCAGCGGGGGAACCTACAATGAGCAGTTCTTC.